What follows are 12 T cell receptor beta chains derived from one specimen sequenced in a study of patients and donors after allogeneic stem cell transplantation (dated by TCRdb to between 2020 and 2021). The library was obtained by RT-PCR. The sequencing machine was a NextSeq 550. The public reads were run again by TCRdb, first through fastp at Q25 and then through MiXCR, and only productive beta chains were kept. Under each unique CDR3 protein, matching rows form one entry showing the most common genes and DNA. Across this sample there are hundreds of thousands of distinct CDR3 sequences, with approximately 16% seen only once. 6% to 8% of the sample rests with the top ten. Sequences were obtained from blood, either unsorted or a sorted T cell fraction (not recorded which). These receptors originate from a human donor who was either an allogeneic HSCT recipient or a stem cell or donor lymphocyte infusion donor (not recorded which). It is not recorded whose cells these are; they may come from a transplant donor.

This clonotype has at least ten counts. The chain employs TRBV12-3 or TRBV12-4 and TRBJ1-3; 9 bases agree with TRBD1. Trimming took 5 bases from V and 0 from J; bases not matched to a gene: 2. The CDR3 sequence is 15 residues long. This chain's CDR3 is CASSRDRVSGNTIYF. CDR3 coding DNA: TGTGCCAGCAGTCGGGACAGGGTCTCTGGAAACACCATATATTTT.

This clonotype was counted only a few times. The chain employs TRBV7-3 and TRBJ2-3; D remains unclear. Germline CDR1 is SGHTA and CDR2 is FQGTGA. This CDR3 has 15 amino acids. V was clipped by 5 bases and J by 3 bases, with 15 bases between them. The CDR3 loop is CASSPWATSTDTQYF. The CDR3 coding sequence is TGTGCCAGCAGCCCATGGGCTACCTCAACAGATACGCAGTATTTT.

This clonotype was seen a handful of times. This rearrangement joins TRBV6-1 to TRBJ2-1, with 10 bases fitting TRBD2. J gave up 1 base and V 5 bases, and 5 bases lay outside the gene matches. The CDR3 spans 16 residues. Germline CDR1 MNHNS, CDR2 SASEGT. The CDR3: CASSKIAGGSYNEQFF. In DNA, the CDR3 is TGTGCCAGCAGTAAAATAGCGGGGGGATCCTACAATGAGCAGTTCTTC.

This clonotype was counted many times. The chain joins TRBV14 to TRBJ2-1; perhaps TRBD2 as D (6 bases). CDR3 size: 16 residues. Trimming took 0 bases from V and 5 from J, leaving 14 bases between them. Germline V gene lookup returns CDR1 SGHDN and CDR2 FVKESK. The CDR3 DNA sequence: TGTGCCAGCAGCCAAGATTTGACGGGGGTGCACAATGAGCAGTTCTTC. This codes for CASSQDLTGVHNEQFF.

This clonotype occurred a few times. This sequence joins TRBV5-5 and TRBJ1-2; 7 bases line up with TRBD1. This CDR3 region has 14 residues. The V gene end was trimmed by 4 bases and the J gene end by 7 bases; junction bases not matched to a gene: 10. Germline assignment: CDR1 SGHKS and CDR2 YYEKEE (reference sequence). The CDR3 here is CASSPRTGGSGYTF. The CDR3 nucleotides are TGTGCCAGCAGCCCACGGACAGGTGGATCTGGCTACACCTTC.

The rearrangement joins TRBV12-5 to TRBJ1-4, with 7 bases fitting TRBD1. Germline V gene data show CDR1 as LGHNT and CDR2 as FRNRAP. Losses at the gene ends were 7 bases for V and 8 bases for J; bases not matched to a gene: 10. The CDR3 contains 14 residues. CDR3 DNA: TGTGCTAGTGCCAAAGACAGGGTAGGAGAAAAACTGTTTTTT. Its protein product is CASAKDRVGEKLFF.

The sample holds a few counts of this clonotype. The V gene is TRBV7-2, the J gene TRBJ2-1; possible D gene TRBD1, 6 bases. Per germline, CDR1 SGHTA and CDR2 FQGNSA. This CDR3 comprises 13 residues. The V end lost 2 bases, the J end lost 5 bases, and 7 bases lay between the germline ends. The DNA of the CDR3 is TGTGCCAGCAGCTTAAACAGGGACAATGAGCAGTTCTTC. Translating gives CASSLNRDNEQFF.

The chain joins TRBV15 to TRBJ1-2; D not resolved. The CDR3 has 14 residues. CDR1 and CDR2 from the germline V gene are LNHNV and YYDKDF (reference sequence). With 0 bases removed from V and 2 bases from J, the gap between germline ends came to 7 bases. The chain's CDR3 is CATSREGYNYGYTF. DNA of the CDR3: TGTGCCACCAGCAGAGAAGGATACAACTATGGCTACACCTTC.

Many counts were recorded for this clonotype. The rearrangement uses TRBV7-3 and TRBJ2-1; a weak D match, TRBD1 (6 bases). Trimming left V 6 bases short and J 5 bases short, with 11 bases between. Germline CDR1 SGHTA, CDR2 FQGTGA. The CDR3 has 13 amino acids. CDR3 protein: CASSTDRNNEQFF. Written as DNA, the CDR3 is TGTGCCAGCAGTACGGACAGAAACAATGAGCAGTTCTTC.

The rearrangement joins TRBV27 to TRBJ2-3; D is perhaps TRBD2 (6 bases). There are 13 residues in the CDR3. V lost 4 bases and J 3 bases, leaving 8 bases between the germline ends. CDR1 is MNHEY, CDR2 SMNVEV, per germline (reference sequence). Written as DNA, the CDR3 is TGTGCCAGCAGTTACGGGAGTACAGATACGCAGTATTTT. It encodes CASSYGSTDTQYF.

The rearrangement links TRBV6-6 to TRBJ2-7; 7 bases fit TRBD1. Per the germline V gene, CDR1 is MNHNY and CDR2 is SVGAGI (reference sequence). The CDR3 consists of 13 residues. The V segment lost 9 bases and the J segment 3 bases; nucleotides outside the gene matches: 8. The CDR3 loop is CASSQTGNYEQYF. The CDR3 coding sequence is TGTGCCAGTTCTCAGACAGGGAACTACGAGCAGTACTTC.

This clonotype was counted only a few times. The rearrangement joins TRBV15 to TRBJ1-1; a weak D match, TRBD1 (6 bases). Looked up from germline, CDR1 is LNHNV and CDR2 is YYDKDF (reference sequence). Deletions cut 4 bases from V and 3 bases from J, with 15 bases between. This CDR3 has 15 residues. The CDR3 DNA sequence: TGTGCCACCAGCAAACCCGGCAGGGGATACACTGAAGCTTTCTTT. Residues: CATSKPGRGYTEAFF. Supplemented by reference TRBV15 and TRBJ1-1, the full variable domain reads DAMVIQNPRYQVTQFGKPVTLSCSQTLNHNVMYWYQQKSSQAPKLLFHYYDKDFNNEADTPDNFQSRRPNTSFCFLDIRSPGLGDTAMYLCATSKPGRGYTEAFFGQGTRLTVV.